A selection of T cell receptor beta chains follows, all from one sample in a study of Ad26.COV2.S vaccination and SARS-CoV-2 variants. Assay used: immunoSEQ multiplex PCR; TCRdb lists only in-frame clones, some missing. The table includes 300,000 to 400,000 clones, around 84% detected once. The input for sequencing was peripheral blood, taken in a trial of Ad26.COV2.S vaccine versus placebo. The origin of the receptors is a person between 18 and 59 years old who received the Ad26.COV2.S COVID-19 vaccine or a placebo. CDR3s include the opening cysteine and the closing phenylalanine or tryptophan. A D gene is named only where the DNA matches it firmly. Rows give clone size only sometimes, using once, few, many, or a class for an expanded clone.

>-|TRBV7-2|TRBJ1-6|-
CASSVGVAYNSPLHF
TGTGCCAGCAGTGTGGGGGTGGCCTATAATTCACCCCTCCACTTT
>few|TRBV6-5|TRBJ1-5|-
CASSPRGIGQPQHF
TGTGCCAGCAGCCCCAGGGGCATCGGTCAGCCCCAGCATTTT
>many|TRBV7-2|TRBJ1-6|-
CASSLAGYNSPLHF
TGTGCCAGCAGCTTGGCAGGTTATAATTCACCCCTCCACTTT
>-|TRBV5-4|TRBJ2-7|-
CASSLFLNPYEQYF
TGTGCCAGCAGCTTGTTTCTGAACCCCTACGAGCAGTACTTC
>-|TRBV19|TRBJ2-2|TRBD2
CASSLRGITGELFF
TGTGCCAGTAGTCTGCGGGGGATCACCGGGGAGCTGTTTTTT
>-|TRBV19|TRBJ1-2|-
CASSIGPGGRDGYTF
TGTGCCAGTAGTATAGGTCCCGGGGGGCGCGATGGCTACACCTTC
>-|TRBV3-1/TRBV3-2|TRBJ1-2|-
CASSEGTGYGYTF
TGTGCCAGCAGCGAGGGGACGGGCTATGGCTACACCTTC
>-|TRBV4-3|TRBJ1-2|-
CASSQVLGSNYGYTF
TGCGCCAGCAGCCAAGTATTGGGGTCTAACTATGGCTACACCTTC
>-|TRBV2|TRBJ2-7|-
CASSVISGAQQYF
TGTGCCAGCAGTGTCATTTCTGGAGCTCAGCAGTACTTC
>-|TRBV18|TRBJ2-7|TRBD1
CASSPQGASYEQYF
TGTGCCAGCTCACCACAGGGGGCCAGCTACGAGCAGTACTTC
>-|TRBV6-1|TRBJ2-6|-
CASSVTGTIPGANVLTF
TGTGCCAGCAGTGTGACAGGCACCATCCCTGGGGCCAACGTCCTGACTTTC
>-|TRBV9|TRBJ2-1|-
CASSSRTDYNEQFF
TGTGCCAGCAGCTCGCGGACTGATTACAATGAGCAGTTCTTC
>-|TRBV18|TRBJ2-3|TRBD1
CANRPSGGPDTQYF
TGTGCCAATCGACCCTCAGGGGGCCCAGATACGCAGTATTTT
>-|TRBV14|TRBJ2-2|-
CASSQGQNTGELFF
TGTGCCAGCAGCCAAGGACAGAACACCGGGGAGCTGTTTTTT
>-|TRBV27|TRBJ2-7|-
CASSLSIGARASYEQYF
TGTGCCAGCAGTTTATCGATAGGGGCCAGGGCCTCCTACGAGCAGTACTTC
>-|TRBV9|TRBJ2-5|TRBD2
CASSVGGGTGQETQYF
TGTGCCAGCAGCGTAGGGGGAGGGACGGGTCAAGAGACCCAGTACTTC
>-|TRBV7-2|TRBJ2-7|-
CASSLTGHSYEQYF
TGTGCCAGCAGCTTGACGGGACACTCCTACGAGCAGTACTTC